The present T cell receptor beta chain was sequenced within a study of T cells in tuberculosis. Study conclusions and caveats: Samples were chosen by availability of cryopreserved specimens.

The CDR3 has 17 amino acids. V dropped 4 bases and J dropped 5 bases, with 21 bases sitting between them. Looked up from germline, CDR1 is PRHDT and CDR2 is FYEKMQ (reference sequence). Clones were read by immunoSEQ multiplex PCR, and TCRdb kept only the in-frame ones, dropping some. The sample yields 20,000 to 25,000 clones, just over 90% seen once. Of note for this clone: Its matching antigen is unknown.

Sequencing was done on a sample of PBMCs. This chain uses TRBV13 with TRBJ2-1; the D gene is possibly TRBD1 (7 bases). This TCR was recovered from a donor aged 10 to 29 with latent tuberculosis or without tuberculosis infection. Some clones in this sample may be carry-over from other donors' samples. This chain's CDR3 is CASSSLARQGENNEQFF. In DNA, the CDR3 is TGTGCCAGCAGCTCCCTAGCGCGACAGGGTGAAAACAATGAGCAGTTCTTC.